The 9 T cell receptor beta chains below were found in one sample sequenced in a study of vaccination effects on CD4 cells after COVID-19 (dated by TCRdb to 2022 to 2024). The protocol used for the library was the immunoSEQ multiplex PCR assay. TCRdb stores this immuneACCESS table with in-frame sequences only. Part of the clones is absent; in the studies checked, under half of the shortfall reflects unresolved V genes, and no reason is known for the rest. The sample data list roughly 34,000 clones, and 70% of these were observed just once. Jointly, the top ten make up about 4% of the sample. These receptors' targets are unknown. After about 10 days of culture, CD4+ T cells were isolated with the EasySep CD4+ T cell isolation kit. This sample comprised CD4+ T cells from PBMCs cultured without peptide, obtained before COVID-19 vaccination. The source of these receptors is a human donor who received a COVID-19 vaccine.

This clone was seen once. A clone one base away is much larger, so this may be a read error. This rearrangement joins TRBV3-1 (or the pseudogene TRBV3-2) to TRBJ1-6; no firm D call. The CDR3 runs 15 residues. V dropped 1 base and J dropped 12 bases, with 16 bases sitting between them. Germline-derived CDR1 and CDR2 are LGHDT and YNNKEL (reference sequence). The CDR3 protein is CASSQGLGLGLPLHF. The CDR3 nucleotides are TGTGCCAGCAGCCAAGGTTTAGGGCTCGGTTTACCCCTCCACTTT.

The chain combines TRBV5-6 with TRBJ1-2; TRBD1 matches at 7 bases. V shed 0 bases, J shed 6 bases, and the junction held 5 bases outside the gene matches. The germline V gene encodes CDR1 SGHDT and CDR2 YYEEEE. This CDR3 contains 14 residues. CDR3 coding DNA: TGTGCCAGCAGCTTGGTACAGGGGACAAATGGCTACACCTTC. Translation: CASSLVQGTNGYTF. Complete variable domain (other parts from reference TRBV5-6 and TRBJ1-2): DAGVTQSPTHLIKTRGQQVTLRCSPKSGHDTVSWYQQALGQGPQFIFQYYEEEERQRGNFPDRFSGHQFPNYSSELNVNALLLGDSALYLCASSLVQGTNGYTFGSGTRLTVV.

This clone was detected only a few times. The V and J genes are TRBV5-6 and TRBJ1-5; D is possibly TRBD1 (6 bases). Germline assignment: CDR1 SGHDT and CDR2 YYEEEE. The CDR3 totals 15 residues. V lost 7 bases to trimming and J lost 1 base, with 15 bases between them. The CDR3 bases are TGTGCCAGCCCTCCGGGGGGGGCAAGCAATCAGCCCCAGCATTTT. Its translation: CASPPGGASNQPQHF.

V is TRBV14 and J is TRBJ2-1; 7 nucleotides match TRBD1. This CDR3 is built from 15 residues. With V trimmed by 4 bases and J by 5 bases, 8 bases remained unmatched. Germline loops: CDR1 SGHDN, CDR2 FVKESK. CDR3 region: CASSPSDRVNNEQFF. CDR3 DNA: TGTGCCAGCAGCCCCTCCGACAGGGTCAACAATGAGCAGTTCTTC.

V usage is TRBV18 and J usage is TRBJ1-2, with 7 bases identical to TRBD1. The CDR3 runs 14 residues. The trim removed 2 bases at V and 7 bases at J, leaving 7 bases unmatched. CDR1 and CDR2 from the germline V gene are KGHSH and LQKENI. The CDR3 loop reads CASSPGTDLSGYTF. CDR3 coding DNA: TGTGCCAGCTCACCAGGGACAGACCTATCTGGCTACACCTTC.

This clone was seen once. This chain links TRBV19 with TRBJ2-1, with 9 nucleotides matching TRBD2. Looked up from germline, CDR1 is LNHDA and CDR2 is SQIVND (reference sequence). V shed 6 bases and J 3 bases; nucleotides not matched to a gene: 3. The CDR3 has 14 residues. CDR3 in amino acids: CASSTSGRYNEQFF. Written as DNA, the CDR3 is TGTGCCAGTAGCACTAGCGGGCGCTACAATGAGCAGTTCTTC.

This chain connects TRBV7-2 to TRBJ1-1, with D possibly matching TRBD1 (6 bases). Looked up from germline, CDR1 is SGHTA and CDR2 is FQGNSA. This CDR3 region has 16 residues. V lost 6 bases and J lost 0, with 17 bases in between. CDR3 in DNA: TGTGCCAGCAGTCGTACTTACAGGGAGATGAACACTGAAGCTTTCTTT. As protein: CASSRTYREMNTEAFF.

J is TRBJ2-2 and V is TRBV7-8, with a possible D match to TRBD2 (6 bases). The CDR3 has 14 residues. Germline CDR1 and CDR2: SGHVS and FQNEAQ. The germline V and J ends were trimmed by 1 base and 6 bases, with 9 bases remaining between them. The CDR3 nucleotides read TGTGCCAGCAGCTTAGGACTAGACCCCGGGGAGCTGTTTTTT. It codes for CASSLGLDPGELFF.

This clone has only a few counts. V and J are TRBV6-5 and TRBJ1-2, with 9 bases identical to TRBD1. With V trimmed by 0 bases and J by 8 bases, 4 bases remained unmatched. This CDR3 is 14 amino acids long. Germline V gene lookup returns CDR1 MNHEY and CDR2 SVGAGI. The CDR3 DNA reads TGTGCCAGCAGTTACTCGACAGGGGGGCGAGGCTACACCTTC. Translating it yields CASSYSTGGRGYTF.